These 12 T cell receptor beta chains originate from one sample sequenced in a study of Ad26.COV2.S vaccination and SARS-CoV-2 variants. Sequencing was performed with immunoSEQ multiplex PCR; in TCRdb, only in-frame clones are kept and a portion is missing. The sample records about 280,000 clones, around 87% being singletons. The treatment: some 19 received Ad26.COV2.S at low or high dose, single or two shots; about 5 received placebo; per-sample allocation not given. The samples date from day 63 after the first vaccine or placebo injection. The sample in question was peripheral blood, obtained in a trial of Ad26.COV2.S vaccine versus placebo. The source of these receptors is a person aged 18-65 years who received the Ad26.COV2.S COVID-19 vaccine or a placebo.

The genes are TRBV11-2 and TRBJ1-2; D is possibly TRBD1 (5 bases). CDR3 length: 16 amino acids. V lost 5 bases, J lost 0 bases, and 16 bases lay in between. Germline-derived CDR1 and CDR2 are SGHAT and FQNNGV. The CDR3 DNA follows: TGTGCCAGCAGCCCCGCCGGGACGGGATCTAACTATGGCTACACCTTC. It is translated as CASSPAGTGSNYGYTF. The full variable domain, rest sourced from reference TRBV11-2 and TRBJ1-2, is EAGVAQSPRYKIIEKRQSVAFWCNPISGHATLYWYQQILGQGPKLLIQFQNNGVVDDSQLPKDRFSAERLKGVDSTLKIQPAKLEDSAVYLCASSPAGTGSNYGYTFGSGTRLTVV.

The genes are TRBV18 and TRBJ2-5, with D uncertain. The CDR3 has 15 amino acids. In germline, CDR1 is KGHSH, CDR2 LQKENI. Trimming pared 3 bases from V and 1 base from J, leaving 12 bases between. The CDR3 protein is CASSPPLYSQETQYF. In nucleotides, the CDR3 is TGTGCCAGCTCACCCCCCCTATACAGCCAAGAGACCCAGTACTTC. Variable domain in full (rest from reference TRBV18 and TRBJ2-5): NAGVMQNPRHLVRRRGQEARLRCSPMKGHSHVYWYRQLPEEGLKFMVYLQKENIIDESGMPKERFSAEFPKEGPSILRIQQVVRGDSAAYFCASSPPLYSQETQYFGPGTRLLVL.

The CDR3 is CASSSLTGLYNSPLHF. The CDR3 DNA sequence: TGTGCCAGCAGTAGCTTAACGGGACTTTATAATTCACCCCTCCACTTT. This chain links TRBV27 with TRBJ1-6; the D gene is possibly TRBD1 (5 bases). This CDR3 has 16 amino acids. The V gene's germline CDR1 is MNHEY and CDR2 SMNVEV (reference sequence). The V end was cut by 5 bases, the J end by 4 bases, with 15 bases between.

The chain carries TRBV6-1 and TRBJ2-3; TRBD2 aligns across 8 bases. CDR3 length: 16 residues. Trimming at V came to 2 bases and at J to 4 bases, leaving 8 bases not matched to a gene. CDR1 is MNHNS and CDR2 is SASEGT in the germline V gene. The CDR3 region has the DNA TGTGCCAGCAGTGAATTAGGGACGGGAGGGGCAGATACGCAGTATTTT. The encoded protein is CASSELGTGGADTQYF.

V is TRBV5-6 and J is TRBJ2-5; 8 bases match TRBD1. CDR1 is SGHDT, CDR2 YYEEEE, per germline. This CDR3 spans 13 amino acids. Unmatched junction bases numbered 7, after V lost 7 bases and J lost 5 bases. The DNA of the CDR3 is TGTGCCAGCGGCCCGTACAGGGGGGAGACCCAGTACTTC. Translating gives CASGPYRGETQYF.

The chain carries TRBV9 and TRBJ1-2; 9 nucleotides align to TRBD1. The CDR3 covers 14 residues. From germline, CDR1 is SGDLS and CDR2 YYNGEE. V dropped 3 bases and J dropped 4; count of bases not matched to a gene: 4. CDR3 DNA: TGTGCCAGCAGCGGGACAGGGGTCGGCTATGGCTACACCTTC. It encodes CASSGTGVGYGYTF.

This clone was picked up one time. The chain uses TRBV7-2 and TRBJ2-6; no reliable D call. The CDR3 sequence is 17 residues long. Germline V gives CDR1 SGHTA, CDR2 FQGNSA. V was trimmed by 1 base and J by 0 bases, leaving 10 bases between them. This CDR3 is CASSLVPFSSGANVLTF. Written as DNA, the CDR3 is TGTGCCAGCAGCTTAGTCCCTTTCAGCTCTGGGGCCAACGTCCTGACTTTC.

J is TRBJ1-1 and V is TRBV30; D remains unclear. V lost 5 bases, J lost 0 bases, and 10 bases lay in between. This CDR3 is 13 amino acids long. Germline V gene data show CDR1 as GTSNPN and CDR2 as SVGIG (reference sequence). The CDR3 spells CAWATDMNTEAFF. CDR3 bases: TGTGCCTGGGCCACAGATATGAACACTGAAGCTTTCTTT. Drawing the rest from reference TRBV30 and TRBJ1-1, the complete variable domain is SQTIHQWPATLVQPVGSPLSLECTVEGTSNPNLYWYRQAAGRGLQLLFYSVGIGQISSEVPQNLSASRPQDRQFILSSKKLLLSDSGFYLCAWATDMNTEAFFGQGTRLTVV.

CDR3: CASSLGGPPGDTQYF. The CDR3 DNA follows: TGCGCCAGCAGCTTGGGAGGCCCTCCCGGAGATACGCAGTATTTT. The chain carries TRBV5-1 and TRBJ2-3; D is uncertain. Germline V gene lookup returns CDR1 SGHRS and CDR2 YFSETQ. Trimming removed 0 bases at V and 5 bases at J, with 13 bases between. The CDR3 contains 15 residues.

J is TRBJ1-5 and V is TRBV7-8; D gene ambiguous. CDR1 and CDR2 (germline): SGHVS, FQNEAQ. The CDR3 length is 14 residues. The germline V and J ends were trimmed by 3 bases and 7 bases, with 13 bases remaining between them. CDR3 region: CASSFTGDLQPQHF. CDR3 coding DNA: TGTGCCAGCAGCTTTACTGGGGATCTGCAGCCCCAGCATTTT.

The V call is TRBV28, the J call TRBJ1-5; TRBD1 might be the D (6 bases). Germline CDR1 is MDHEN and CDR2 is SYDVKM. The CDR3 is 13 amino acids. The V end was cut by 2 bases, the J end by 5 bases, with 7 bases between. CDR3 nucleotides: TGTGCCAGCAGTTTACCAGGGGATCAGCCCCAGCATTTT. Its protein product is CASSLPGDQPQHF.

The chain carries TRBV5-1 and TRBJ1-2; 7 bases are a match to TRBD1. From germline, CDR1 is SGHRS and CDR2 YFSETQ. J gave up 3 bases and V 4 bases, and 12 bases lay outside the gene matches. The CDR3 covers 16 residues. The CDR3 DNA is TGCGCCAGCAGCATTAACTCCCGGGACAGCGACTATGGCTACACCTTC. Residues: CASSINSRDSDYGYTF.